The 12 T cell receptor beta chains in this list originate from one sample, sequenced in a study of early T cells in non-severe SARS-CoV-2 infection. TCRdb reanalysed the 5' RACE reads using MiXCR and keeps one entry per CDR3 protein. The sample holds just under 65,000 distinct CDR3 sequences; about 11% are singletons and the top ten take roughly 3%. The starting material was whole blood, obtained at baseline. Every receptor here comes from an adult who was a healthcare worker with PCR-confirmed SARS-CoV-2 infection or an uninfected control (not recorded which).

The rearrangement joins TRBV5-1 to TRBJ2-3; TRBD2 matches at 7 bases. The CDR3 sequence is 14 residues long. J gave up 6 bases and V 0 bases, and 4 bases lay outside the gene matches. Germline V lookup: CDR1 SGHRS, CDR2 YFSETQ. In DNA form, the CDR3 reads TGCGCCAGCAGCTTGGGACTAGCTGTCGATACGCAGTATTTT. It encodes CASSLGLAVDTQYF. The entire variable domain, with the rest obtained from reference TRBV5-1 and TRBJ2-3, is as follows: KAGVTQTPRYLIKTRGQQVTLSCSPISGHRSVSWYQQTPGQGLQFLFEYFSETQRNKGNFPGRFSGRQFSNSRSEMNVSTLELGDSALYLCASSLGLAVDTQYFGPGTRLTVL.

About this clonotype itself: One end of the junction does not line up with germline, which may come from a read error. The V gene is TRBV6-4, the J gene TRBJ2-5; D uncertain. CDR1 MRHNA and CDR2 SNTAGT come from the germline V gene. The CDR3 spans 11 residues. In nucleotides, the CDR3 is TGTGCCAGCAGTGACGACCGGCGCACGCACTTC. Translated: CASSDDRRTHF.

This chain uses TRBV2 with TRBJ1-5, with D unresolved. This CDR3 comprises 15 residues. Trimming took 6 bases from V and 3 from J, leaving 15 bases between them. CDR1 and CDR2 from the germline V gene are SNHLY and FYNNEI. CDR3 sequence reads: CASRKSATVNQPQHF. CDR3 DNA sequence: TGTGCCAGCAGGAAAAGTGCAACAGTCAATCAGCCCCAGCATTTT.

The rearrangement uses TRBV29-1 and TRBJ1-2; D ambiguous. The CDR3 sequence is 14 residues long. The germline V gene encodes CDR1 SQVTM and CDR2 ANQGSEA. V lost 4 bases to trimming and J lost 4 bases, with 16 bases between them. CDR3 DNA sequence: TGCAGCGTTGCCGGGCTCGGGGTTTTCTATGGCTACACCTTC. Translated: CSVAGLGVFYGYTF.

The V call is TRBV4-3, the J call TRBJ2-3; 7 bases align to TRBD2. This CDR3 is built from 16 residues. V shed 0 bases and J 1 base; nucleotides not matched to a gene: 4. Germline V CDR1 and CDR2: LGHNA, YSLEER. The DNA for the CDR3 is TGCGCCAGCAGCCAAGAGGGAGGGAAAGGCACAGATACGCAGTATTTT. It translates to CASSQEGGKGTDTQYF.

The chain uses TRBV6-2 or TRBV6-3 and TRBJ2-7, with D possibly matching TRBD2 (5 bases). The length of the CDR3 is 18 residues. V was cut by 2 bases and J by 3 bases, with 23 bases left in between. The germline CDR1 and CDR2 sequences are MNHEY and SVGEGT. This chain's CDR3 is CASSYRKREKAPLYEQYF. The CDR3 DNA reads TGTGCCAGCAGTTACCGGAAGAGGGAAAAAGCCCCTCTCTACGAGCAGTACTTC.

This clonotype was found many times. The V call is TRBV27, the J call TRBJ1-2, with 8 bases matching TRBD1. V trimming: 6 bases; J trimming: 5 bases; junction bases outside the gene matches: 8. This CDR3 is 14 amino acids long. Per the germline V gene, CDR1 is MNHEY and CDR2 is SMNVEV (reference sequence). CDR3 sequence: CASRTGTGVYGYTF. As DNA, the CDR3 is TGTGCCAGCAGGACCGGGACAGGAGTTTATGGCTACACCTTC.

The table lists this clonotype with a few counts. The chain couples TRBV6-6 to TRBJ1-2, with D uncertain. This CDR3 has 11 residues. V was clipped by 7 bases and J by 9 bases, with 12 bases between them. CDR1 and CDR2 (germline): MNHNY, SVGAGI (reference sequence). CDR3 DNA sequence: TGTGCCAGCACCAACCAGGAGAGCTACACCTTC. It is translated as CASTNQESYTF.

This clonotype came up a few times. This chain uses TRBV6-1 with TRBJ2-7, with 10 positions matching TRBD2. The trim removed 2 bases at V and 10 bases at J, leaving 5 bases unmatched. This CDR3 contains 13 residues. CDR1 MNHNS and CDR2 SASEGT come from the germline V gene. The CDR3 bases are TGTGCCAGCAGTGAACCTAGCGGGGGTCCTCAGTACTTC. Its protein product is CASSEPSGGPQYF.

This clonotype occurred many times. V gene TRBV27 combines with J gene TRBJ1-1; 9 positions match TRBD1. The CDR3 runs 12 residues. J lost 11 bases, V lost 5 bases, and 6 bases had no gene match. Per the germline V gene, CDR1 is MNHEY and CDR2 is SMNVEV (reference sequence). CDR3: CASSPGQGRAFF. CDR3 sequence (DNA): TGTGCCAGCAGTCCAGGACAGGGGCGCGCTTTCTTT.

The DNA of the CDR3 is TGCGCCAGCAGCTTGGGGGTGACGGGGAGGGCTGAAGCTTTCTTT. Residues: CASSLGVTGRAEAFF. The gene calls are TRBV5-1 and TRBJ1-1; D gene unclear. The V gene lost 0 bases and the J gene lost 6 bases, with 15 bases spanning the gap. Germline lookup yields CDR1 SGHRS and CDR2 YFSETQ. The length of the CDR3 is 15 residues.

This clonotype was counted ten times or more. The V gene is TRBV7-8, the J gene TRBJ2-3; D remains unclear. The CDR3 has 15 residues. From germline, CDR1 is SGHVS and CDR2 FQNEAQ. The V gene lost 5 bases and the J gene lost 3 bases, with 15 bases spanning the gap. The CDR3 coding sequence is TGTGCCAGCAGCACGGGCCCCGTTGGGACAGATACGCAGTATTTT. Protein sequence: CASSTGPVGTDTQYF.